This T cell receptor (beta chain) was profiled in a study of T cells in Graves' hyperthyroidism and ophthalmopathy. This CDR3 spans 13 amino acids. V was pared by 0 bases and J by 6 bases, with 9 bases between. The V gene's germline CDR1 is SQVTM and CDR2 ANQGSEA. Broader study findings: The blood repertoire included most of the expanded thyroid clonotypes above 0.001.

Uncontrolled infection, other autoimmune disease, pregnancy or lactation led to exclusion. Researchers took RNA transcripts and amplified the TCR beta CDR3 regions from them. First-round RT-PCR of the TCR CDR3 relied on the HTBI primer set. TCRdb re-derived calls from the multiplex PCR reads in MiXCR, one entry per CDR3 protein. This sample has roughly 500,000 distinct CDR3 sequences, with approximately 49% found just once. A remark on this clonotype: Its antigen is not identified.

What was sequenced was peripheral blood or thyroid tissue (not recorded which). This clonotype was obtained from an adult woman with Graves' disease, either hyperthyroidism or ophthalmopathy (not recorded which). The chain couples TRBV29-1 to TRBJ1-5, with D perhaps matching TRBD1 (5 bases). DNA of the CDR3: TGCAGCGTTGAAGAGCAGGGTGGTCAGCCCCAGCATTTT. It specifies CSVEEQGGQPQHF.